The next 8 T cell receptor beta chains were all read from a single sample in a study of blood T cell repertoires in COVID-19. Produced via immunoSEQ multiplex PCR; TCRdb's table is partial and in-frame only. The table shows under 250,000 clones, with 86% occurring only once. What was sequenced was peripheral blood. These receptors all come from an older woman who had recovered from COVID-19.

The genes are TRBV2 and TRBJ1-1; no clear D gene. The V gene's germline CDR1 is SNHLY and CDR2 FYNNEI. The CDR3 length is 14 residues. Trimming removed 3 bases at V and 1 base at J, with 9 bases between. CDR3 coding DNA: TGTGCCAGCAGTGACTTATTATCGAACACTGAAGCTTTCTTT. The encoded protein is CASSDLLSNTEAFF.

The chain combines TRBV9 with TRBJ2-2, with D possibly TRBD1 on 5 matching bases. The CDR3 totals 14 residues. In germline, CDR1 is SGDLS, CDR2 YYNGEE. The ends were cut back, 3 bases at V and 6 bases at J, with 12 bases in the middle. CDR3 DNA sequence: TGTGCCAGCAGCGGGGGCCCGGACGCCGGGGAGCTGTTTTTT. Translation gives CASSGGPDAGELFF.

A remark on this clone: This may come from a read error, since a much larger clone is one base off. This chain uses TRBV5-6 with TRBJ2-7; TRBD1 aligns across 9 bases. The junction had 3 bases not matched to a gene; V was cut back by 4 bases and J by 4 bases. Germline CDR1 is SGHDT and CDR2 is YYEEEE. The CDR3 is 13 residues long. The CDR3 sequence: CASSRDREYEQYF. CDR3 bases: TGTGCCAGCAGCCGGGACAGGGAGTACGAGCAGTACTTC. The full variable domain, rest sourced from reference TRBV5-6 and TRBJ2-7, is DAGVTQSPTHLIKTRGQQVTLRCSPKSGHDTVSWYQQALGQGPQFIFQYYEEEERQRGNFPDRFSGHQFPNYSSELNVNALLLGDSALYLCASSRDREYEQYFGPGTRLTVT.

The chain is built from TRBV15 and TRBJ1-2; TRBD1 matches at 9 bases. The CDR3 is 17 residues long. The germline CDR1 and CDR2 sequences are LNHNV and YYDKDF (reference sequence). Unmatched junction bases numbered 6, after V lost 0 bases and J lost 1 base. The CDR3 loop reads CATSRDYGQGNNYGYTF. CDR3 nucleotides: TGTGCCACCAGCAGAGATTACGGACAGGGGAATAACTATGGCTACACCTTC.

V and J are TRBV7-2 and TRBJ1-5; D unclear. V lost 1 base and J lost 9, with 10 bases in between. Germline CDR1 is SGHTA and CDR2 is FQGNSA. The CDR3 consists of 13 residues. CDR3 nucleotides: TGTGCCAGCAGCTTAGTCGCCGCGGGGCCCCAGCATTTT. This encodes CASSLVAAGPQHF.

The chain has TRBV2 and TRBJ1-5, with D possibly matching TRBD1 (5 bases). Trimming removed 7 bases from V and 8 bases from J, with 18 bases in between. This CDR3 is 14 amino acids long. Germline values: CDR1 SNHLY, CDR2 FYNNEI. CDR3 loop: CASTGGLGIEPQHF. The CDR3 nucleotides are TGTGCCAGCACGGGGGGTCTGGGAATCGAGCCCCAGCATTTT.

The chain employs TRBV7-3 and TRBJ2-6; weak D call: TRBD1 (6 bases). Germline CDR1 is SGHTA and CDR2 is FQGTGA. The CDR3 loop spans 17 amino acids. The ends were cut back, 1 base at V and 0 bases at J, with 10 bases in the middle. The DNA for the CDR3 is TGTGCCAGCAGCTTAAGGCAAGGGGGCTCTGGGGCCAACGTCCTGACTTTC. This encodes CASSLRQGGSGANVLTF.

This clone was counted between two and nine times. The chain uses TRBV29-1 and TRBJ1-4; possible D gene TRBD1, 5 bases. The CDR3 is 13 amino acids. The germline V gene has CDR1 SQVTM and CDR2 ANQGSEA. V was pared by 4 bases and J by 3 bases, with 9 bases between. DNA for the CDR3: TGCAGCGTTGCGACAGCATCTAATGAAAAACTGTTTTTT. This translates into CSVATASNEKLFF.